Each of the 22 T cell receptor beta chains below was sequenced from the same sample in a study of T cells after somatic rescue of genetic block. Using immunoSEQ multiplex PCR, the repertoire was profiled, and TCRdb retains in-frame clones only, with some absent. The table includes tens of thousands of clones, about nine tenths detected once. The specimen sequenced was peripheral blood mononuclear cells (PBMCs). These TCRs come from a man aged 35 to 55.

This chain links TRBV18 with TRBJ1-6; 7 bases are shared with TRBD1. V shed 3 bases, J shed 7 bases, and the junction held 12 bases outside the gene matches. Germline-derived CDR1 and CDR2 are KGHSH and LQKENI. The CDR3 is 17 amino acids. CDR3 region: CASSPPLGTAENSPLHF. For the CDR3, the DNA is TGTGCCAGCTCACCTCCCCTCGGGACAGCTGAGAATTCACCCCTCCACTTT. Drawing the rest from reference TRBV18 and TRBJ1-6, the complete variable domain is NAGVMQNPRHLVRRRGQEARLRCSPMKGHSHVYWYRQLPEEGLKFMVYLQKENIIDESGMPKERFSAEFPKEGPSILRIQQVVRGDSAAYFCASSPPLGTAENSPLHFGNGTRLTVT.

The V and J genes are TRBV6-4 and TRBJ2-1; D not resolved. Trimming pared 8 bases from V and 10 bases from J, leaving 3 bases between. This CDR3 comprises 8 residues. Germline-derived CDR1 and CDR2 are MRHNA and SNTAGT. CDR3 loop: CASQEQFF. The CDR3 DNA reads TGTGCCAGCCAGGAGCAGTTCTTC.

V gene TRBV6-1 combines with J gene TRBJ2-2; D remains unclear. The germline V gene has CDR1 MNHNS and CDR2 SASEGT. V was trimmed by 2 bases and J by 1 base, leaving 8 bases between them. The CDR3 length is 15 residues. The CDR3 DNA is TGTGCCAGCAGTGAATCTCGGCAGAACACCGGGGAGCTGTTTTTT. Protein product: CASSESRQNTGELFF.

The chain recombines TRBV19 with TRBJ2-1, with 12 bases aligning to TRBD2. CDR1 is LNHDA, CDR2 SQIVND, per germline (reference sequence). With 5 bases clipped from V and 0 bases from J, the junction kept 5 bases outside the gene matches. This CDR3 has 17 residues. The CDR3 is CASSATSGGRSYNEQFF. In nucleotides, the CDR3 is TGTGCCAGTAGTGCGACTAGCGGGGGCCGCTCCTACAATGAGCAGTTCTTC.

The chain has TRBV7-6 and TRBJ2-2; no reliable D call. The CDR3 totals 16 residues. Germline V gene lookup returns CDR1 SGHVS and CDR2 FNYEAQ. Trimming took off 7 bases at V and 3 bases at J, with 18 bases between the two ends. The CDR3 DNA follows: TGTGCCAGCACACCGGACCTCTCGAGGTACACCGGGGAGCTGTTTTTT. It specifies CASTPDLSRYTGELFF.

V is TRBV21-1 and J is TRBJ2-3; the table's D call, TRBD2, has no DNA check behind it. TRBV21-1 is a listed pseudogene. The length of the CDR3 is 22 residues. This chain's CDR3 is CASSKAWPGLAGGQEGTDTQYF. Written as DNA, the CDR3 is TGTGCCAGCAGCAAAGCTTGGCCGGGACTAGCGGGGGGACAAGAGGGGACAGATACGCAGTATTTT.

This clone was observed once. The chain recombines TRBV25-1 with TRBJ1-1; a possible D gene is TRBD1 (6 bases). Germline V gene data show CDR1 as MGHDK and CDR2 as SYGVNS. Deletions cut 6 bases from V and 6 bases from J, with 14 bases between. The CDR3 sequence is 13 residues long. The CDR3 sequence: CASRPQGWAEAFF. Here the CDR3 DNA reads TGTGCCAGCAGACCCCAGGGGTGGGCTGAAGCTTTCTTT.

The J gene is TRBJ2-7, the V gene TRBV6-6, with TRBD1 as a possible D gene (5 bases). The CDR3 has 16 residues. Germline V gives CDR1 MNHNY, CDR2 SVGAGI (reference sequence). V lost 6 bases, J lost 2 bases, and 20 bases lay in between. The CDR3 DNA reads as TGTGCCAGCAGCAACCCTGGGGCAGGGCCGACCTACGAGCAGTACTTC. Translation gives CASSNPGAGPTYEQYF.

This chain connects TRBV28 to TRBJ2-5; D perhaps matches TRBD2 (6 bases). The end of the DNA aligns better with TRBJ2-7, so the J call may be wrong. Germline values: CDR1 MDHEN, CDR2 SYDVKM. This CDR3 contains 12 residues. The DNA of the CDR3 is TGTGCCAGCAGTTTAGGGGGGTACGAGCAGTACTTC. Translating it yields CASSLGGYEQYF.

V gene TRBV5-1 combines with J gene TRBJ2-7; 9 bases line up with TRBD2. CDR1 and CDR2 from the germline V gene are SGHRS and YFSETQ. Trimming removed 0 bases from V and 5 bases from J; junction bases left unmatched: 3. There are 14 residues in the CDR3. CDR3 sequence reads: CASSLVSGSDEQYF. As DNA, the CDR3 is TGCGCCAGCAGCTTGGTTAGCGGGAGCGACGAGCAGTACTTC.

This chain joins TRBV6-6 and TRBJ2-7; D is undetermined. The length of the CDR3 is 11 residues. The V and J ends lost 6 bases and 5 bases respectively, with 8 bases between them. The germline gives CDR1 MNHNY, CDR2 SVGAGI (reference sequence). CDR3 protein: CASRGWDEQYF. As DNA, the CDR3 is TGTGCCAGCAGAGGGTGGGACGAGCAGTACTTC.

CDR3 region: CASSEQVEAFF. The DNA of the CDR3 is TGTGCCAGCAGCGAACAGGTTGAAGCTTTCTTT. The chain links TRBV2 to TRBJ1-1, with D possibly being TRBD1 (5 bases). Germline CDR1 and CDR2: SNHLY and FYNNEI. V was pared by 6 bases and J by 7 bases, with 9 bases between. The CDR3 length is 11 residues.

The rearrangement joins TRBV2 to TRBJ2-1; maybe TRBD2 (5 bases). Germline CDR1 and CDR2: SNHLY and FYNNEI. V lost 8 bases to trimming and J lost 8 bases, with 28 bases between them. This CDR3 contains 17 residues. DNA for the CDR3: TGTGCCAGCGCCCCTATTCGCGGTAGCGCTCCCGGCGATGAGCAGTTCTTC. It codes for CASAPIRGSAPGDEQFF.

The chain joins TRBV18 to TRBJ1-2; 11 positions agree with TRBD1. J gave up 8 bases and V 4 bases, and 6 bases lay outside the gene matches. The germline V gene has CDR1 KGHSH and CDR2 LQKENI. The CDR3 extends over 14 amino acids. The CDR3 DNA sequence: TGTGCCAGCTCACTACCGGACAGGGGGCAAGGCTACACCTTC. It specifies CASSLPDRGQGYTF.

This clone occurred once. The CDR3 DNA reads TGTCCGGTAGTGTGGGGAGAAAACATTCAGTACTTC. It specifies CPVVWGENIQYF. The chain couples TRBV19 to TRBJ2-4; weak D call: TRBD2 (5 bases). CDR1 and CDR2 from the germline V gene are LNHDA and SQIVND (reference sequence). The CDR3 sequence is 12 residues long. Drawing the rest from reference TRBV19 and TRBJ2-4, the complete variable domain is DGGITQSPKYLFRKEGQNVTLSCEQNLNHDAMYWYRQDPGQGLRLIYYSQIVNDFQKGDIAEGYSVSREKKESFPLTVTSAQKNPTAFYLCPVVWGENIQYFGAGTRLSVL.

This clone was counted only a few times. The chain couples TRBV2 to TRBJ2-6, with 11 nucleotides matching TRBD1. CDR1 is SNHLY, CDR2 FYNNEI, per germline. The CDR3 has 19 amino acids. The J segment lost 0 bases and the V segment lost 3 bases, leaving 7 bases of the junction unmatched. The CDR3 region has the DNA TGTGCCAGCAGTGATTCCGGGACAGGGGGTTACTCTGGGGCCAACGTCCTGACTTTC. Encoded protein: CASSDSGTGGYSGANVLTF.

This sequence joins TRBV19 and TRBJ2-7; 8 bases are a match to TRBD1. Trimming took 6 bases from V and 4 from J; bases not matched to a gene: 8. The CDR3 sequence is 14 residues long. Germline lookup yields CDR1 LNHDA and CDR2 SQIVND (reference sequence). DNA of the CDR3: TGTGCCAGTAGGGAGACAGGGGTTGGGTACGAGCAGTACTTC. This codes for CASRETGVGYEQYF.

V and J are TRBV7-8 and TRBJ1-5; unclear D gene. This CDR3 has 15 residues. Germline assignment: CDR1 SGHVS and CDR2 FQNEAQ. Trimming removed 5 bases at V and 3 bases at J, with 14 bases between. Written as DNA, the CDR3 is TGTGCCAGCAGCGACTATTTGGCCCCCAATCAGCCCCAGCATTTT. This codes for CASSDYLAPNQPQHF.

This rearrangement joins TRBV9 to TRBJ1-6; 7 positions agree with TRBD1. Germline trimming cut 4 bases from V and 10 bases from J; bases unmatched to any gene: 5. Germline CDR1 and CDR2: SGDLS and YYNGEE. CDR3 length equals 13 residues. CDR3 residues: CASSRTGPSPLHF. CDR3 sequence (DNA): TGTGCCAGCAGCCGGACAGGCCCCTCACCCCTCCACTTT.

For the CDR3, the DNA is TGTGCCAGCAGTTCGGGACAGGGGGCTCGGTGGCAGCCCCAGCATTTT. It translates to CASSSGQGARWQPQHF. The V and J genes are TRBV28 and TRBJ1-5, with TRBD1 identical over 12 bases. The CDR3 runs 16 residues. After removal of 4 bases from V and 7 bases from J, the junction contained 8 bases not matched to a gene. CDR1 MDHEN and CDR2 SYDVKM come from the germline V gene.

The chain joins TRBV7-9 to TRBJ2-5; tentative D call: TRBD1 (6 bases). Trimming stripped 5 bases from V and 3 bases from J, with 7 bases between. CDR3 length: 12 residues. The germline CDR1 and CDR2 sequences are SEHNR and FQNEAQ (reference sequence). The chain's CDR3 is CASSRQEETQYF. The CDR3 DNA follows: TGTGCCAGCAGCCGACAGGAAGAGACCCAGTACTTC.

This clone was detected only once. J is TRBJ1-2 and V is TRBV28, with a weak D call TRBD1 (6 bases). V was cut by 5 bases and J by 3 bases, with 16 bases left in between. This CDR3 region has 15 residues. In germline, CDR1 is MDHEN, CDR2 SYDVKM. CDR3: CASSDPWGRDYGYTF. The CDR3 DNA reads TGTGCCAGCAGTGACCCCTGGGGGCGCGACTATGGCTACACCTTC.